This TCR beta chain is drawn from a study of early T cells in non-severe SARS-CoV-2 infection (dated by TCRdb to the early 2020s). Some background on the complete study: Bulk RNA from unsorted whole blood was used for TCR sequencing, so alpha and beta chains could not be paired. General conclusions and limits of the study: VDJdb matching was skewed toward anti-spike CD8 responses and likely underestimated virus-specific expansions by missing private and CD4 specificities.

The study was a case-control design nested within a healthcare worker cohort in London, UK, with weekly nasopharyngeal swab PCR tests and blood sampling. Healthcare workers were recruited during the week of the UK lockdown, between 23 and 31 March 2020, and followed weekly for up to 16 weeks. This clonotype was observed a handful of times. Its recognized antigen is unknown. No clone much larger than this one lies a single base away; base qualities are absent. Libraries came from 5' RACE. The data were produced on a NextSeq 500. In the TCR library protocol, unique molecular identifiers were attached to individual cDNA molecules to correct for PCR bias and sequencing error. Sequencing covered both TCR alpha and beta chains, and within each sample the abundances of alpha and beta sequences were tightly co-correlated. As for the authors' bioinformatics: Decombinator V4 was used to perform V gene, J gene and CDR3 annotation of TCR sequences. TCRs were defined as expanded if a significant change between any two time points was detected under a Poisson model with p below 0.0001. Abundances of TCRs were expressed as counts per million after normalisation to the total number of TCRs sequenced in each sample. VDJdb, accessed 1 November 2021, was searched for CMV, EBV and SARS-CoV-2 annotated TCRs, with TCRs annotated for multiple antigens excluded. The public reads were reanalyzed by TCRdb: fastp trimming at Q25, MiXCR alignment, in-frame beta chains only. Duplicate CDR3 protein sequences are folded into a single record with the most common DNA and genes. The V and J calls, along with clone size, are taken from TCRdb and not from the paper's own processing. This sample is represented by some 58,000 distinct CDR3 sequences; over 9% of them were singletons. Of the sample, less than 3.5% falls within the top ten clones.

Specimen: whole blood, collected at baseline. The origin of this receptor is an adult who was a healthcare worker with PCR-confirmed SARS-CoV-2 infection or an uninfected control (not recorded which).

In nucleotides, the sequence is TGCAGTGCCACCGCGGGGACTAGCGGGGAGGTAGTCCCAGGGACCCAGTACTTC. It translates as CSATAGTSGEVVPGTQYF. This chain joins TRBV20-1 to TRBJ2-5, and 13 junctional nucleotides match TRBD2. The CDR3 holds 18 amino acids from the cysteine to the phenylalanine. Solely the CDR3 DNA is kept, with 54 bases framed from the first base. The germline V gene (reference sequence) sets CDR1 to DFQATT and CDR2 to SNEGSKA. From V the trimming removes 6 bases and from J it removes 7 bases, while the gene matches leave 20 bases of the junction unaccounted for.